The table lists the clone carrying this T cell receptor beta chain with many counts. This sample is drawn from a study of early T cells in non-severe SARS-CoV-2 infection. This CDR3 spans 14 amino acids. Germline V gene lookup returns CDR1 KGHDR and CDR2 SFDVKD. The V end was cut by 9 bases, the J end by 2 bases, with 15 bases between. TCRdb processed the 5' RACE reads anew with MiXCR; each CDR3 protein has one entry. The sample records almost 30,000 distinct CDR3 sequences, about 6.1% being singletons. Sequenced input: whole blood. This receptor was taken from an adult who was a healthcare worker with PCR-confirmed SARS-CoV-2 infection or an uninfected control (not recorded which). The V call is TRBV24-1, the J call TRBJ2-5; perhaps TRBD1 as D (5 bases). CDR3 amino acids: CATRPAGMQETQYF. The CDR3 coding sequence is TGTGCCACCCGACCGGCAGGGATGCAAGAGACCCAGTACTTC.